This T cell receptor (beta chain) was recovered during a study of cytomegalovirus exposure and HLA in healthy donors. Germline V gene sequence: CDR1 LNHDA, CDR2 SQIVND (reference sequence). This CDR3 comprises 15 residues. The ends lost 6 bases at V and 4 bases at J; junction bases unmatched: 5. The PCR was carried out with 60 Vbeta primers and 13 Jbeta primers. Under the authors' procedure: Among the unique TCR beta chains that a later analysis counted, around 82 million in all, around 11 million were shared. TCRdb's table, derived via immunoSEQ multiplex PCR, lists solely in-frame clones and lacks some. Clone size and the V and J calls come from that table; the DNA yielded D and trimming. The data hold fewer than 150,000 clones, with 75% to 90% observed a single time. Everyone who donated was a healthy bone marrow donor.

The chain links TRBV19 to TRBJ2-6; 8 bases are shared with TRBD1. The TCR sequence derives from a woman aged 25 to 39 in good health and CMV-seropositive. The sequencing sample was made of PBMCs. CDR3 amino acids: CASSPQGVGANVLTF. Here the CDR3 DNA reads TGTGCCAGTAGCCCACAGGGGGTCGGGGCCAACGTCCTGACTTTC.